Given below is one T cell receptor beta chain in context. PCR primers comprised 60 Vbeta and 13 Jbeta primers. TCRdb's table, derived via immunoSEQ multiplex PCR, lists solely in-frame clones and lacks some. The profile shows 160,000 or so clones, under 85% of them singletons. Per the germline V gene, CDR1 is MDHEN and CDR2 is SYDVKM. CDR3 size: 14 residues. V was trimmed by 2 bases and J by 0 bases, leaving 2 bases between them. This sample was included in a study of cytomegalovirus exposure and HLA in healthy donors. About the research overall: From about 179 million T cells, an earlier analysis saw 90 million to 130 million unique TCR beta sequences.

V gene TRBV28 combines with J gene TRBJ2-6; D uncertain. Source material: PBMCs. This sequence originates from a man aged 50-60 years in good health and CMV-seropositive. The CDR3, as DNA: TGTGCCAGCAGTTTACGCTCTGGGGCCAACGTCCTGACTTTC. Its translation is CASSLRSGANVLTF.